This paragraph covers one T cell receptor beta chain sequence. The target antigen is unknown. Mismatch with germline at one junction end may stem from a read error. The entry originates in a study of tumor and adjacent non-tumor tissue in lung cancer. Study-level results: Shorter survival was associated with higher TCR diversity in tumors.

TCRbeta libraries were built with three rounds of nested PCR, modified from ARM-PCR. Using its own MiXCR run on the multiplex PCR reads, TCRdb lists one record per CDR3 protein. The repertoire consists of approximately 120,000 distinct CDR3 sequences, with 60% to 65% occurring once and the leading ten covering under 20%. This sample's RNA came from whole unsorted tissue. Distant lung tissue was collected more than 3 cm away from the tumor edge. CDR1 and CDR2 (germline): SEHNR, FQNEAQ (reference sequence). The CDR3 sequence is 16 residues long. The V and J genes are TRBV7-9 and TRBJ2-7, with TRBD2 matching over 7 bases. This receptor was taken from a man aged 55 to 70 with non-small cell lung cancer. The sequencing input was distant non-tumor lung tissue. This chain's CDR3 is CASSSTTSVRKGEQYF. The CDR3 DNA reads as TGTGCCAGCAGCTCGACCACTAGCGTGAGGAAAGGAGAGCAATACTTC.